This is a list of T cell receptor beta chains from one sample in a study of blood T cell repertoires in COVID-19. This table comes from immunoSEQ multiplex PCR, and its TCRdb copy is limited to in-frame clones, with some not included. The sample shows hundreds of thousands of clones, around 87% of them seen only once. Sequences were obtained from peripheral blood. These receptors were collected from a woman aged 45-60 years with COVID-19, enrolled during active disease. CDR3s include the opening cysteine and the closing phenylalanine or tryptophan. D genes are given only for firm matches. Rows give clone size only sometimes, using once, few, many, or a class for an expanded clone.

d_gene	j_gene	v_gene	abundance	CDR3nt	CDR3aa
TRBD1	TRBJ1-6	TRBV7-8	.	TGTGCCAGCAGCTTGGGCCGGGACAGTAGGGGTAATTCACCCCTCCACTTT	CASSLGRDSRGNSPLHF
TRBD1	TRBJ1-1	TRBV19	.	TGTGCCAGTAGTACCCCGACAGGGCGTCTCACCGCTGAAGCTTTCTTT	CASSTPTGRLTAEAFF
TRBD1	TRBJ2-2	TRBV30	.	TGTGCCTGGAGTGTACTCGGGTCGTTAAGGGGGCTAGGCACCGGGGAGCTGTTTTTT	CAWSVLGSLRGLGTGELFF
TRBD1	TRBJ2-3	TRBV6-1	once	TGTGCCAGCAGTGACGGACAGGGCACAGATACGCAGTATTTT	CASSDGQGTDTQYF
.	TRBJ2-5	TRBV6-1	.	TGTGCCAGCAGTGAAGCTCCGTATCTCCAAGAGACCCAGTACTTC	CASSEAPYLQETQYF
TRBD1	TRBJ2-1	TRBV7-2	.	TGTGCCAGCAGCTCCCGGACAGGGCCCGGGGTCCGGCAGTTCTTC	CASSSRTGPGVRQFF
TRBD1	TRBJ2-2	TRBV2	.	TGTGCCAGCATCCCACAGGGGGCCGGGGAGCTGTTTTTT	CASIPQGAGELFF
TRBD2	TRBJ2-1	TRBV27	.	TGTGCCAGCAGTTACCCGGGACTAGCGGGAGCTGAGCAGTTCTTC	CASSYPGLAGAEQFF
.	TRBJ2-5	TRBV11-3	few	TGTGCCAGCAGCATGTTAAGGGGAAGAGAGACCCAGTACTTC	CASSMLRGRETQYF
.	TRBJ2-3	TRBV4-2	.	TGTGCCAGCAGCCAAGGGGCCGGTACAGATACGCAGTATTTT	CASSQGAGTDTQYF
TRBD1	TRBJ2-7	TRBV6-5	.	TGTGCCAGCAGTTATGGGGGGACAGGAACCTACGAGCAGTACTTC	CASSYGGTGTYEQYF
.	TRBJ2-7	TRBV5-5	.	TGTGCCAGCAGTTACCCGGAGACGGCCCAAATAAAATACTACGAGCAGTACTTC	CASSYPETAQIKYYEQYF
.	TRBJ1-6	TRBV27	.	TGTGCCAGCACCGGAGGATCCGTTGGAGGTTCACCCCTCCACTTT	CASTGGSVGGSPLHF
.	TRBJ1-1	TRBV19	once	TGTGCCAGTTACATACCGGGAGGCACTGAAGCTTTCTTT	CASYIPGGTEAFF
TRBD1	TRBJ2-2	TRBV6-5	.	TGTGCCAGCAAACCAGGGGGCGCGGATACCGGGGAGCTGTTTTTT	CASKPGGADTGELFF
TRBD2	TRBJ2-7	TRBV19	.	TGTGCCAGTAGTAAACTAGCGGGTGTTTCCTACGAGCAGTACTTC	CASSKLAGVSYEQYF
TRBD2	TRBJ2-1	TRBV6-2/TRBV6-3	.	TGTGCCAGCAGTCGGACTAGCGGGAGGTACGGTGAGCAGTTCTTC	CASSRTSGRYGEQFF
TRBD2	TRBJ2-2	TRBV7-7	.	TGTGCCAGCAGCTTTGGATGGGGGGGGACCGGGGAGCTGTTTTTT	CASSFGWGGTGELFF
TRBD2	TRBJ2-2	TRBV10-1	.	TGCGCCAGCAGTGAGAGCGGAACTAGCGGTACGAACACCGGGGAGCTGTTTTTT	CASSESGTSGTNTGELFF
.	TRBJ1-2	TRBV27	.	TGTGCCAGCAGTCCCCACCGACGGACAGACCTCCTTTACAGCTACACCTTC	CASSPHRRTDLLYSYTF
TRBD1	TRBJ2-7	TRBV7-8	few	TGTGCCAGCAGCCTCCCGGGACAGGGAGACGAGCAGTACTTC	CASSLPGQGDEQYF
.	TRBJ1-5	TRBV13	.	TGTGCCAGCAGCTTATTACCGGGTGGGAGCAATCAGCCCCAGCATTTT	CASSLLPGGSNQPQHF
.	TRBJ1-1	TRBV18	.	TGTGCCAGCTCACCTACAGTGAACAGCCGAACCCGCTCTGAAGCTTTCTTT	CASSPTVNSRTRSEAFF
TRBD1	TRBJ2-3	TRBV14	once	TGTGCCAGCAGCCAAGTCAACAGGGGGCGCGGAGATACGCAGTATTTT	CASSQVNRGRGDTQYF
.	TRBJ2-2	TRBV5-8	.	TGTGCCAGCAGCACCAACTTCGGGGAGCTGTTTTTT	CASSTNFGELFF
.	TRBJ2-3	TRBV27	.	TGTGCCAGCAGCTCGCCCTTACTTTTCACAGATACGCAGTATTTT	CASSSPLLFTDTQYF
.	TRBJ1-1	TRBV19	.	TGTGCCAGTAGCTCACAGGGTGGAACTGAAGCTTTCTTT	CASSSQGGTEAFF
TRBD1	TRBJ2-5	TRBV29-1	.	TGCAGCGTTGAAGATCTACGACAGGGGCTGGGAGAGACCCAGTACTTC	CSVEDLRQGLGETQYF
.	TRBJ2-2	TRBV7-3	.	TGTGCCAGCAGCTTGGAGGGTTTCGGCACCGGGGAGCTGTTTTTT	CASSLEGFGTGELFF
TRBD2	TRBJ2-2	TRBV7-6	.	TGTGCCAGCAGCATACAACTGGCGGGAGCTGCCGGGGAGCTGTTTTTT	CASSIQLAGAAGELFF
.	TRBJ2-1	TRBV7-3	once	TGTGCCAGCAGCTTAAAAGTCGACACAGGGCAGTTCTTC	CASSLKVDTGQFF
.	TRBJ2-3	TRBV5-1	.	TGCGCCAGCAGCGCGGAGCGGGCCCGGATCACAGATACGCAGTATTTT	CASSAERARITDTQYF
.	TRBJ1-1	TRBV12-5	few	TGTGCTAGTGGTTCAGGGGTGACGCCAGCTTTCTTT	CASGSGVTPAFF
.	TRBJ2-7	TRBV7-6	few	TGTGCCAGCAGCACCAGTAGCAGCGAGCAGTACTTC	CASSTSSSEQYF
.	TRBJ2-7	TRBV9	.	TGTGCCAGCAGCCCGACTGGGAGCTCCTACGAGCAGTACTTC	CASSPTGSSYEQYF
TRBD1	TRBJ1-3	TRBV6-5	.	TGTGCCAGCAGTTATGACAGGGGGCCCAGAAACACCATATATTTT	CASSYDRGPRNTIYF
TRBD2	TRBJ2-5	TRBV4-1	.	TGCGCCAGCAGCCAGCGACTAGCGGGAGAGACCCAGTACTTC	CASSQRLAGETQYF
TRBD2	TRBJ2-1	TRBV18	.	TGTGCCAGCTCCCTCGACCTAGGCGGGAGGGCCTCTGAGCAGTTCTTC	CASSLDLGGRASEQFF
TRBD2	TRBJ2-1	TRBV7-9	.	TGTGCCAGCAGCTCTAGGTCGGGAGGGCCCTACAATGAGCAGTTCTTC	CASSSRSGGPYNEQFF
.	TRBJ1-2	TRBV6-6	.	TGTGCCAGCAGACCGGAGGCCCGGGGGAGTGGCGGTGGCTACACCTTC	CASRPEARGSGGGYTF
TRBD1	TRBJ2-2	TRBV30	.	TGTGCCTGGAGTGTCACAGGGGGCATCTTAACCGGGGAGCTGTTTTTT	CAWSVTGGILTGELFF
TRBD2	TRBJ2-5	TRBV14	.	TGTGCCAGCAGCCAAGCAGCGGGAGCGGGGACCCAGTACTTC	CASSQAAGAGTQYF
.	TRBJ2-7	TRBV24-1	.	TGTGCCACCAGTGATTCCCGGACAGCGAGCTCCTACGAGCAGTACTTC	CATSDSRTASSYEQYF
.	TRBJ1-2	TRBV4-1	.	TGCGCCAGCAGCCTCGACAGGCTCCCTAGAGGGTATGGCTACACCTTC	CASSLDRLPRGYGYTF
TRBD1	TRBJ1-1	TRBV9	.	TGTGCCAGCAGCGTAGCATTCACAGGGGGTGAGACTGAAGCTTTCTTT	CASSVAFTGGETEAFF
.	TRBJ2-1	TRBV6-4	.	TGTGCCAGCAGTTCCCGCGGGGACTACAATGAGCAGTTCTTC	CASSSRGDYNEQFF
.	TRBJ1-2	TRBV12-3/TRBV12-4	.	TGTGCCAGCAGTTTAAGAAGAGACTATGGCTACACCTTC	CASSLRRDYGYTF
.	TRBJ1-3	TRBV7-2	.	TGTGCCAGCAGCCCACGGGGACTCTCTGGAAACACCATATATTTT	CASSPRGLSGNTIYF
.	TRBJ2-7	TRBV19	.	TGTGCCAGTATCAGGGCTATGACCTACGAGCAGTACTTC	CASIRAMTYEQYF
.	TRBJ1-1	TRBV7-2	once	TGTGCCAGCAGCTTCCTGGGCTGGGCGAACACTGAAGCTTTCTTT	CASSFLGWANTEAFF
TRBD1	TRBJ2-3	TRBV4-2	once	TGTGCCAGCAGCCAAGTTCCGGGACAGTACACAGATACGCAGTATTTT	CASSQVPGQYTDTQYF
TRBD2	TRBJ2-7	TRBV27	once	TGTGCCAGCAGCCCTCTAGCGGGAGGGCCGAGGCGCGAGCAGTACTTC	CASSPLAGGPRREQYF
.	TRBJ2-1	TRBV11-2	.	TGTGCCAGCAGCTTAGAGGCACAGGGGCAGTTCTTC	CASSLEAQGQFF
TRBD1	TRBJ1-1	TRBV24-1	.	TGTGCCACGAAGGGACAGGGGGGCACTGAAGCTTTCTTT	CATKGQGGTEAFF
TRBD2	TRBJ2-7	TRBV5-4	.	TGTGCCAGCAGCCTGCCGGGACTAGCAACCTACGAGCAGTACTTC	CASSLPGLATYEQYF